This TCR beta chain is drawn from a study of blood T cell repertoires in COVID-19. V was shortened by 3 bases and J by 2 bases, with 8 bases between the two germline ends. The germline V gene has CDR1 MDHEN and CDR2 SYDVKM. The CDR3 covers 14 residues. The repertoire was sequenced with immunoSEQ multiplex PCR; TCRdb's copy has only in-frame clones and lacks some. The sample holds under 70,000 clones, 88% seen once. The J gene is TRBJ1-5, the V gene TRBV28; D is undetermined. Sequencing was done on a sample of peripheral blood. This TCR was recovered from a woman in her sixties or seventies with acute or convalescent COVID-19. CDR3 bases: TGTGCCAGCAGTTTTTTCACGGGCAATCAGCCCCAGCATTTT. Protein product: CASSFFTGNQPQHF.